This TCR beta chain was retrieved from a study of post-analysis software for immune sequencing data. About the research overall: There were relapsing-remitting, secondary progressive and progressive-relapsing multiple sclerosis among the disease courses included. Study findings and constraints: Multiple sclerosis patients showed significantly lower normalized Chao1 diversity than controls did. Samples from one preparation batch, clustered by F measure, grouped strongly together. About 5 TRBV segments occurring more often in patients than controls included TRBV5-6, TRBV5-1 and TRBV20-1.

In its sample, this clonotype was seen once. As yet, its antigen is unknown. One end of the junction does not line up with germline, which may come from a read error. Each TCR beta cDNA library carried unique molecular identifiers. Some 500,000 cDNA molecules were obtained per 1 to 10 million input T cells. TCRdb called the PCR reads again in MiXCR, with one record for every CDR3 protein. The sample lists roughly 800,000 distinct CDR3 sequences, 40% to 55% occurring once. The CDR3 has 16 residues. Per germline, CDR1 DFQATT and CDR2 SNEGSKA (reference sequence). The specimen sequenced was blood. This TCR was recovered from a girl aged 10 to 17 with multiple sclerosis. This chain connects TRBV20-1 to TRBJ2-5, with 12 bases matching TRBD2. The chain's CDR3 is CSAGDKTSGRRDEQYF. The CDR3, as DNA: TGCAGTGCTGGAGATAAGACTAGCGGGAGAAGGGATGAGCAGTACTTC.